The rows below give T cell receptor beta chains drawn from one sample of a study of cytomegalovirus exposure and HLA in healthy donors. The repertoire was sequenced with immunoSEQ multiplex PCR; TCRdb's copy has only in-frame clones and lacks some. The sample has 140,000 to 150,000 clones, about three quarters seen once; the top ten hold 3.5% to 5%. What was sequenced was PBMCs. The receptors stem from a male donor in good health and CMV-seronegative. Both conserved end residues are part of each CDR3. The order of the fields is J gene, D gene, V gene, clone size, CDR3 DNA, CDR3 protein. D genes are given only for firm matches. A clone size is listed for some rows: how often the clone was seen (once, few, many), or a class if it is expanded.

TRBJ2-7 | TRBD2 | TRBV7-9 | NA | TGTGCCAGCAGCTTAAGCGGGAGTAGCTACGAGCAGTACTTC | CASSLSGSSYEQYF
TRBJ1-2 | TRBD1 | TRBV19 | NA | TGTGCCAGTAGTAGGGACAGGACCACCCCCCTTAACTATGGCTACACCTTC | CASSRDRTTPLNYGYTF
TRBJ2-2 | TRBD2 | TRBV18 | NA | TGTGCCAGCTCACCAACTAGCGGGAGAGGAACCGGGGAGCTGTTTTTT | CASSPTSGRGTGELFF
TRBJ1-4 | TRBD1 | TRBV28 | once | TGTGCCAGCAGCACACAGGGGGCGCGTAATGAAAAACTGTTTTTT | CASSTQGARNEKLFF
TRBJ1-2 | NA | TRBV4-3 | NA | TGCGCCAGCAGCCAAGTTGGGACACTCTATGGCTACACCTTC | CASSQVGTLYGYTF
TRBJ1-1 | NA | TRBV11-2 | NA | TGTGCCAGCAGCTTAGTCGGGGGGCAGAACACTGAAGCTTTCTTT | CASSLVGGQNTEAFF
TRBJ1-2 | NA | TRBV7-9 | NA | TGTGCCAGCAGCTTAGTGGACAGCCGCTACACCTTC | CASSLVDSRYTF
TRBJ2-2 | TRBD2 | TRBV11-3 | NA | TGTGCCAGCAGCCCCGGGGGGGGGAACACCGGGGAGCTGTTTTTT | CASSPGGGNTGELFF
TRBJ2-2 | NA | TRBV19 | NA | TGTGCCAGTTCCCCCCGGGGCACCGGGGAGCTGTTTTTT | CASSPRGTGELFF
TRBJ2-3 | TRBD2 | TRBV10-2 | NA | TGCGCCAGCAGGCAGCGGGGGCCTCCGGATACGCAGTATTTT | CASRQRGPPDTQYF
TRBJ2-1 | NA | TRBV4-1 | NA | TGCGCCAGCAGCCTTCATCCGGGGATTAAGCAGTTCTTC | CASSLHPGIKQFF
TRBJ1-5 | TRBD1 | TRBV7-9 | NA | TGTGCCAGCAGCCCAGGACAGGGAGGTTATAGCAATCAGCCCCAGCATTTT | CASSPGQGGYSNQPQHF
TRBJ2-5 | TRBD1 | TRBV30 | NA | TGTGCCAGTCACAGGGGTCCGCAAGAGACCCAGTACTTC | CASHRGPQETQYF
TRBJ2-2 | NA | TRBV5-4 | NA | TGTGCCGGCAGCTTGGTGGGGGCTGACGGGGAGCTGTTTTTT | CAGSLVGADGELFF
TRBJ2-5 | NA | TRBV9 | NA | TGTGCCAGCAGCGTAGGGGTCGGGGGGCTACAAGAGACCCAGTACTTC | CASSVGVGGLQETQYF
TRBJ1-1 | NA | TRBV5-1 | NA | TGCGCCAGCGGGACAACGAACACTGAAGCTTTCTTT | CASGTTNTEAFF
TRBJ2-4 | TRBD2 | TRBV11-2 | NA | TGTGCCAGCAGCGCCCTTAGCGGGAAAAACATTCAGTACTTC | CASSALSGKNIQYF
TRBJ1-5 | NA | TRBV19 | NA | TGTGCCGCCAAGCGGGGGGCTGGCAATCAGCCCCAGCATTTT | CAAKRGAGNQPQHF
TRBJ1-2 | NA | TRBV27 | few | TGTGCCAGCAGTTTAGACAGAGACTATGGCTACACCTTC | CASSLDRDYGYTF
TRBJ1-6 | NA | TRBV4-1 | NA | TGCGCCAGCAGCCCCCGAGCCGGCGGGGAATCACCCCTCCACTTT | CASSPRAGGESPLHF
TRBJ2-7 | TRBD1 | TRBV19 | NA | TGTGCCAGTAGTAGAGGGGACAGAACCTACGAGCAGTACTTC | CASSRGDRTYEQYF
TRBJ2-7 | TRBD1 | TRBV5-4 | NA | TGTGCCAGCAGCTTGGGACAGGGGCTTGGCGAGCAGTACTTC | CASSLGQGLGEQYF
TRBJ1-4 | NA | TRBV13 | NA | TGTGCCAGCAGCTTATCTCAGGGAAACGAAAAACTGTTTTTT | CASSLSQGNEKLFF
TRBJ2-1 | TRBD1 | TRBV6-5 | NA | TGTGCCAGCAGCTACCGGGACAGGGGTTACAATGAGCAGTTCTTC | CASSYRDRGYNEQFF
TRBJ1-2 | NA | TRBV6-5 | NA | TGTGCCACTTTAGACAGGCGCTTCTATGGCTACACCTTC | CATLDRRFYGYTF
TRBJ2-7 | NA | TRBV20-1 | few | TGCAGTGCCGTCGGGGTCTACGAGCAGTACTTC | CSAVGVYEQYF
TRBJ2-7 | NA | TRBV7-2 | few | TGTGCCAGCAGCTTAAGCCCCCTGGGCGGGACCGCCTACGAGCAGTACTTC | CASSLSPLGGTAYEQYF
TRBJ1-1 | NA | TRBV6-5 | NA | TGTGCCAGCAGTTACGTCACGGGGATCACTGAAGCTTTCTTT | CASSYVTGITEAFF
TRBJ2-4 | TRBD2 | TRBV18 | NA | TGTGCCAGCTCACCTCTGGGGAGGGACATTCAGTACTTC | CASSPLGRDIQYF
TRBJ1-1 | NA | TRBV4-1 | NA | TGCGCCAGCAGCCACATGAACACTGAAGCTTTCTTT | CASSHMNTEAFF
TRBJ2-1 | TRBD2 | TRBV9 | few | TGTGCCAGCAGTGGACTAGCGGTCCCTAGCTCCTACAATGAGCAGTTCTTC | CASSGLAVPSSYNEQFF
TRBJ2-3 | TRBD1 | TRBV7-2 | NA | TGTGCCAGCGCCGGACAGGGGTTGGGCACAGATACGCAGTATTTT | CASAGQGLGTDTQYF
TRBJ1-5 | NA | TRBV19 | NA | TGTGCCAGTAATCGGCAGGGCGATAGCAATCAGCCCCAGCATTTT | CASNRQGDSNQPQHF
TRBJ2-1 | TRBD2 | TRBV9 | NA | TGTGCCAGCAGCGTAGGTTTAGCGGGAGTGGGTGAGCAGTTCTTC | CASSVGLAGVGEQFF
TRBJ1-6 | TRBD1 | TRBV12-5 | NA | TGTGCTAGTGGTCGCCCCGGGACAGGGGATTCAGCCCTCCACTTT | CASGRPGTGDSALHF
TRBJ1-5 | NA | TRBV18 | NA | TGTGCCAGCTCACCCACTTCAGACAGCAGCAATCAGCCCCAGCATTTT | CASSPTSDSSNQPQHF
TRBJ2-5 | TRBD2 | TRBV7-2 | NA | TGTGCCAGCAGCCCGCGACTAGCGGGGGCTCCTGGGGAGACCCAGTACTTC | CASSPRLAGAPGETQYF
TRBJ1-2 | TRBD1 | TRBV4-1 | NA | TGCGCCAGCAGCGTTCCAACCCAGGGGGCGCAGGGCTACACCTTC | CASSVPTQGAQGYTF
TRBJ1-1 | TRBD1 | TRBV11-2 | few | TGTGCCAGCAGCCGGACAGGGAATGAGAACACTGAAGCTTTCTTT | CASSRTGNENTEAFF
TRBJ1-2 | NA | TRBV7-2 | once | TGTGCCAGCAGCATAGGGGGGGTAAGGACCTCCGGTGGCTACACCTTC | CASSIGGVRTSGGYTF
TRBJ2-2 | TRBD1 | TRBV6-5 | NA | TGTGCCAGCAGTTACGACAGGGGGCTGACCGGGGAGCTGTTTTTT | CASSYDRGLTGELFF
TRBJ2-5 | NA | TRBV28 | NA | TGTGCCAGCAGTTCCCAGGGTGGAGAGACCCAGTACTTC | CASSSQGGETQYF
TRBJ2-3 | NA | TRBV7-3 | NA | TGTGCCAGCAGTTCACGCCTCGGGGGGCCTAGCACAGATACGCAGTATTTT | CASSSRLGGPSTDTQYF